This entry features one TCR beta chain sequence. Antigen specificity is unknown. Each single cDNA molecule received a unique molecular identifier. TCRdb analysed the 5' RACE reads with MiXCR anew, one entry per CDR3 protein. This sample has roughly 93,000 distinct CDR3 sequences; about 10% occur once, and the top ten carry roughly 5%. The entry originates in a study of early T cells in non-severe SARS-CoV-2 infection. Overall study context: Chains from this unsorted whole-blood bulk RNA could not be paired.

The V end was cut by 5 bases, the J end by 11 bases, with 15 bases between. The CDR3 loop spans 12 amino acids. The germline V gene has CDR1 MNHEY and CDR2 SMNVEV (reference sequence). Findings and limits, study-wide: VDJdb matching skewed toward anti-spike CD8 responses, missing private and CD4 specificities.

Sequencing was carried out using whole blood. This chain links TRBV27 with TRBJ1-1; maybe TRBD1 (5 bases). The sequence derives from an adult who was a healthcare worker with PCR-confirmed SARS-CoV-2 infection or an uninfected control (not recorded which). DNA for the CDR3: TGTGCCAGCAGTACGAACACAGGTTTGGCTTTCTTT. Translated, it gives CASSTNTGLAFF.